Included here is one T cell receptor beta chain sequence, with context. Its antigen is as yet unknown. The CDR3 sequence is 16 residues long. Germline V CDR1 and CDR2: SGHTA, FQGNSA. V lost 5 bases, J lost 6 bases, and 13 bases stayed unmatched. This sample was taken from a study of OX40 agonist ivuxolimab in advanced cancers. Study as a whole: Prior anti-PD-1, anti-PD-L1 or anti-CTLA-4 therapy did not bar entry, and about 38% had some.

The study, taken as a whole, reports: CD8+ T cells (on average) carried more expanded clones than CD4+ T cells.

Using immunoSEQ multiplex PCR, the repertoire was profiled, and TCRdb retains in-frame clones only, with some absent. The repertoire includes some 22,000 clones, approximately 88% of them detected once, and roughly a tenth sits in the top ten. The sample consisted of CD4+ or CD8+ T cells sorted from blood, taken in a trial of the OX40 agonist ivuxolimab. This sequence was found in an adult with an advanced solid tumor such as melanoma, head and neck, liver or kidney cancer. The V gene is TRBV7-2, the J gene TRBJ2-3, with TRBD2 identical over 8 bases. The DNA for the CDR3 is TGTGCCAGCAGCCCTCATAGCGGGATCAGAGGGGATACGCAGTATTTT. Translation gives CASSPHSGIRGDTQYF.